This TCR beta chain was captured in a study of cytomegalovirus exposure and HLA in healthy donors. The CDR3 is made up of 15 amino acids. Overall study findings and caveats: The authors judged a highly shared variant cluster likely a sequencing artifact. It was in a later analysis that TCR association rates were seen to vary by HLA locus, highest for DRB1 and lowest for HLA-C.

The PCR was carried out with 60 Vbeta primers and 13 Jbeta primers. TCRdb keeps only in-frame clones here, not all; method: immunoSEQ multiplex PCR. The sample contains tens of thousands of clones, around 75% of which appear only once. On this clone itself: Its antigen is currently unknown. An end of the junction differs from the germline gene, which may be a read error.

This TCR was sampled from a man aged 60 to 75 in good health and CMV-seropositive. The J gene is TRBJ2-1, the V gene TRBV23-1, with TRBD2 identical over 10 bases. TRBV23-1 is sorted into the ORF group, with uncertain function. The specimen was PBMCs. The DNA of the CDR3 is TGCGCCAGCAGCCAATCTAGCGGGAGCTTTAATGAGCAGTTCTTC. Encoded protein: CASSQSSGSFNEQFF.